This T cell receptor (beta chain) was observed in a study of radiation and T cells in renal cell carcinoma. Study-wide results and limits: Pretreatment tumor biopsies were lacking, so baseline clonotypes are unknown. Top tumor clonotypes rose in blood 2 weeks post-radiation, then contracted.

Turning to this clone: Antigen specificity is unknown.

This CDR3 region has 15 residues. Germline CDR1 is MGHRA and CDR2 is YSYEKL. V lost 0 bases to trimming and J lost 5 bases; unmatched junction nucleotides: 4. Libraries were prepared by immunoSEQ multiplex PCR; TCRdb keeps only in-frame clonotypes and omits some of them. This sample has about 73,000 clones, with over 65% found just once. Stated time point: blood 4 weeks post-SBRT, at nephrectomy. Treatment described: 15 Gy SBRT to primary tumor, nephrectomy 4 weeks later. Nephrectomy followed 15 Gy stereotactic body radiation by 4 weeks. The tumor was a clear cell renal cell carcinoma. This clonotype originated in a woman aged 55-70 years with renal cell carcinoma. V gene TRBV4-1 combines with J gene TRBJ1-5, with 7 bases that match TRBD1. The sequencing used blood, collected from a patient whose treatment included radiotherapy and nephrectomy. CDR3 in DNA: TGCGCCAGCAGCCAAGAAGACAGGGACTATCAGCCCCAGCATTTT. This encodes CASSQEDRDYQPQHF.